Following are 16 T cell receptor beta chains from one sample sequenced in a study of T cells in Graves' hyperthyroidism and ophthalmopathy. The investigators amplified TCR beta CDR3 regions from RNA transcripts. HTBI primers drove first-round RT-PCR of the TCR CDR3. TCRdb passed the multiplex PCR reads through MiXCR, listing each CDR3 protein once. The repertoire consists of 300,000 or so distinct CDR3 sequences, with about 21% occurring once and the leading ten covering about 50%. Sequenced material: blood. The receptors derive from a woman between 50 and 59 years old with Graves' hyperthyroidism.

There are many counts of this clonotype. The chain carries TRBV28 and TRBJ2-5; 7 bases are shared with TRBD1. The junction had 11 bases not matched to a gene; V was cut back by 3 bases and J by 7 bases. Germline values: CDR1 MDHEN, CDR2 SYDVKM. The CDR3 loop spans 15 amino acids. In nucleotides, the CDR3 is TGTGCCAGCAGTTTGGACAGGCCACCCCGTGGGACCCAGTACTTC. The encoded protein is CASSLDRPPRGTQYF.

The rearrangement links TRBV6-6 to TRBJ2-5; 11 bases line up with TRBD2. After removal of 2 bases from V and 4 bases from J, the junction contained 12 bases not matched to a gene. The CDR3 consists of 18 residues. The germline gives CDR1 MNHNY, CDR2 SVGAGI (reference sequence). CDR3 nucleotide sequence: TGTGCCAGCAGTTACAGTTTCTTGGGCCTAGCGGGAGGAGAGACCCAGTACTTC. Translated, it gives CASSYSFLGLAGGETQYF.

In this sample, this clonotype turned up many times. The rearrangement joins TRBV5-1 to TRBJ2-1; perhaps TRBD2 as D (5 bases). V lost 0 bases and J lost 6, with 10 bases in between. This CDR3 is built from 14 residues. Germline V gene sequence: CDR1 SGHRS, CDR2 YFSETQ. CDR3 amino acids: CASSLVSGLNEQFF. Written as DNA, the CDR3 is TGCGCCAGCAGCTTGGTTTCAGGACTCAATGAGCAGTTCTTC.

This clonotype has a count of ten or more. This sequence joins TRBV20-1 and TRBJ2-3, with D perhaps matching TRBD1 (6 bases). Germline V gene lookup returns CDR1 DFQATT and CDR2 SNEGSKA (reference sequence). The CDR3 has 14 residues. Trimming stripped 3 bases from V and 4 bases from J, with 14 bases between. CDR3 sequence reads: CSARSGAKSDTQYF. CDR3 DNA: TGCAGTGCTAGGTCAGGGGCTAAGTCAGATACGCAGTATTTT.

CDR3 in DNA: TGCGCCAGCAGCCAAGAGCTAGTGGGATTTCAACACTACGAGCAGTACTTC. Encoded protein: CASSQELVGFQHYEQYF. The rearrangement uses TRBV4-1 and TRBJ2-7; D unclear. The V gene lost 0 bases and the J gene lost 3 bases, with 18 bases spanning the gap. CDR1 and CDR2 (germline): MGHRA, YSYEKL. The CDR3 extends over 17 amino acids.

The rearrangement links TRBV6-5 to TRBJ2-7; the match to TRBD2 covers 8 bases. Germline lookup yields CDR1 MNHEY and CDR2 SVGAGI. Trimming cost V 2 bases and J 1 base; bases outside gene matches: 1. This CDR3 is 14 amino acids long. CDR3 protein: CASSYASGSYEQYF. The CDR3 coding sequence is TGTGCCAGCAGTTACGCTAGCGGGTCCTACGAGCAGTACTTC.

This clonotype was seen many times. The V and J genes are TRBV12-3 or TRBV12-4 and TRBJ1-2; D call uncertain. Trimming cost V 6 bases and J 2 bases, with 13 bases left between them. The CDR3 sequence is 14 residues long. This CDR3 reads CASRPLTFNYGYTF. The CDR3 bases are TGTGCCAGCAGACCATTAACGTTCAACTATGGCTACACCTTC.

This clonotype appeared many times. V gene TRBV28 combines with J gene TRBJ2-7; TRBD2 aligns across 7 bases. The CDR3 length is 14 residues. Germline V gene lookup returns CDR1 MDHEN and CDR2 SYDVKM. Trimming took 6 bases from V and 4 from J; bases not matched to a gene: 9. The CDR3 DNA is TGTGCCAGCAGGTTCGGGGGGTCACCGTACGAGCAGTACTTC. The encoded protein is CASRFGGSPYEQYF. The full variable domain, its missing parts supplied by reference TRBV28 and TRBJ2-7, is DVKVTQSSRYLVKRTGEKVFLECVQDMDHENMFWYRQDPGLGLRLIYFSYDVKMKEKGDIPEGYSVSREKKERFSLILESASTNQTSMYLCASRFGGSPYEQYFGPGTRLTVT.

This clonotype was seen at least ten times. This chain's CDR3 is CASSLGAQVNEKLFF. Written as DNA, the CDR3 is TGCGCCAGCAGCTTGGGGGCGCAAGTCAATGAAAAACTGTTTTTT. The chain employs TRBV5-1 and TRBJ1-4; the D is unclear. This CDR3 spans 15 amino acids. Deletions cut 0 bases from V and 5 bases from J, with 11 bases between. Germline V gene sequence: CDR1 SGHRS, CDR2 YFSETQ.

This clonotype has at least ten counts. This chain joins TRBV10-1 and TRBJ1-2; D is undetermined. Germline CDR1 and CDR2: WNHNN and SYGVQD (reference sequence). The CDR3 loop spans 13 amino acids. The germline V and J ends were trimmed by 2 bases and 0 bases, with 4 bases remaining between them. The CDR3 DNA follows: TGCGCCAGCAGTGAGGATGCTAACTATGGCTACACCTTC. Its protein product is CASSEDANYGYTF.

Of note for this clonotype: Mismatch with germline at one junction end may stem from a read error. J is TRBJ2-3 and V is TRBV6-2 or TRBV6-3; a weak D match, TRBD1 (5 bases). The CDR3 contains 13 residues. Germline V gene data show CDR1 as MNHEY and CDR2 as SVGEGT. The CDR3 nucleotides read TGCGCCAGCAGGAGACAGAGCACAGATACGCAGTATTTT. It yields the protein CASRRQSTDTQYF.

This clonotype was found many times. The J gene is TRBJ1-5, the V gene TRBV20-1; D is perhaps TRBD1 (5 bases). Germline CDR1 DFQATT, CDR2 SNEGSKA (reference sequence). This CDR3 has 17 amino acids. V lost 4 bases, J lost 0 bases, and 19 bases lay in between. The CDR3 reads CSANPGQGISSNQPQHF. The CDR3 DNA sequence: TGCAGTGCTAATCCGGGGCAGGGTATTAGTAGCAATCAGCCCCAGCATTTT.

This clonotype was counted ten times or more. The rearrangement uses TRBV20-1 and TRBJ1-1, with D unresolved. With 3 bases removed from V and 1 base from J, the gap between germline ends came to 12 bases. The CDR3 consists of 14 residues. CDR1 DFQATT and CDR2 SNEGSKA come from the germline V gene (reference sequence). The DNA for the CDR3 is TGCAGTGCTAGGGACCGCCGGGGGAACACTGAAGCTTTCTTT. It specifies CSARDRRGNTEAFF.

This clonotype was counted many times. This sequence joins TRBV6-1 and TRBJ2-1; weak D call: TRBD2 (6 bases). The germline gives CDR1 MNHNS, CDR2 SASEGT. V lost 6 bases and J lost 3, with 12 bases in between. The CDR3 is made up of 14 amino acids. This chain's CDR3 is CASRRGTDYNEQFF. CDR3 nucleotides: TGTGCCAGCAGGCGCGGGACCGACTACAATGAGCAGTTCTTC.

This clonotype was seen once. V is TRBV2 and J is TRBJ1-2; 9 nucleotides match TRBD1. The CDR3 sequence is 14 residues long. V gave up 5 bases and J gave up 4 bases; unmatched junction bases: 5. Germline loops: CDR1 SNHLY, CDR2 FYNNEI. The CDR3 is CASSRTGDGYGYTF. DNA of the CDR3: TGTGCCAGCAGTCGGACAGGGGATGGCTATGGCTACACCTTC.

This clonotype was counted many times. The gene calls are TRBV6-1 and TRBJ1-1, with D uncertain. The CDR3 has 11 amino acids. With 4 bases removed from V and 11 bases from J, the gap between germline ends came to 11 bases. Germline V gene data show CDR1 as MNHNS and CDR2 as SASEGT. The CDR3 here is CASSVQRRAFF. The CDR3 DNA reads TGTGCCAGCAGTGTACAACGGAGGGCTTTCTTT.